Presented here are 15 T cell receptor beta chains from one specimen sequenced in a study of control samples from healthy donors and cancer patients. Clones were read by immunoSEQ multiplex PCR, and TCRdb kept only the in-frame ones, dropping some. The sample lists about 120,000 clones; over 90% were seen once. Sequencing used blood. These receptor sequences come from a man aged 25-45 years in good health.

This chain joins TRBV5-4 and TRBJ1-1, with a tentative D call TRBD1 (5 bases). From germline, CDR1 is SGHNT and CDR2 YYREEE (reference sequence). The CDR3 is made up of 13 amino acids. V gave up 2 bases and J gave up 11 bases, with 16 bases separating them. The CDR3 spells CASSFVFSGRAFF. Written as DNA, the CDR3 is TGTGCCAGCAGCTTTGTTTTCTCGGGACGGGCTTTCTTT.

CDR3 nucleotide sequence: TGTGCCAGCAGTCCGGAAAGGAGGAGGACAGGGGAGAGCACCGGGGAGCTGTTTTTT. Its protein is CASSPERRRTGESTGELFF. V gene TRBV6-2 or TRBV6-3 combines with J gene TRBJ2-2; 9 bases map to TRBD1. Trimming at V came to 5 bases and at J to 4 bases, leaving 17 bases not matched to a gene. The CDR3 extends over 19 amino acids. CDR1 is MNHEY, CDR2 SVGEGT, per germline.

V and J are TRBV24-1 and TRBJ2-7; D unresolved. Germline lookup yields CDR1 KGHDR and CDR2 SFDVKD. With 4 bases removed from V and 4 bases from J, the gap between germline ends came to 13 bases. This CDR3 is built from 14 residues. The CDR3 protein is CATSDSDSPYEQYF. CDR3 DNA: TGTGCCACCAGTGACTCCGATTCACCTTACGAGCAGTACTTC.

The rearrangement links TRBV7-9 to TRBJ1-1; D may be TRBD1 (6 bases). Germline loops: CDR1 SEHNR, CDR2 FQNEAQ (reference sequence). The CDR3 consists of 15 residues. Between the trimmed V and J ends, which lost 1 base and 3 bases, there was a span of 12 bases. The CDR3 here is CASSLGWGAYTEAFF. The CDR3 DNA is TGTGCCAGCAGCTTAGGATGGGGGGCGTACACTGAAGCTTTCTTT.

The chain couples TRBV10-3 to TRBJ2-7; possibly TRBD1 for D (5 bases). V lost 4 bases to trimming and J lost 7 bases, with 14 bases between them. Germline V gene data show CDR1 as ENHRY and CDR2 as SYGVKD. This CDR3 comprises 13 residues. The DNA of the CDR3 is TGTGCCATCAGTGGGGGCGGTTTAGGGGAGCAGTACTTC. This codes for CAISGGGLGEQYF.

The chain recombines TRBV14 with TRBJ1-2; D is ambiguous. The CDR3 is 11 amino acids. Trimming took off 5 bases at V and 5 bases at J, with 6 bases between the two ends. The germline gives CDR1 SGHDN, CDR2 FVKESK. The CDR3 spells CASSKGYGYTF. The CDR3 DNA reads as TGTGCCAGCAGCAAAGGATATGGCTACACCTTC.

V usage is TRBV5-1 and J usage is TRBJ2-6, with 9 nucleotides matching TRBD1. Germline trimming cut 3 bases from V and 2 bases from J; bases unmatched to any gene: 15. Germline V CDR1 and CDR2: SGHRS, YFSETQ. The CDR3 sequence is 20 residues long. This CDR3 reads CASSSNNRGPFGAGANVLTF. As DNA, the CDR3 is TGCGCCAGCAGCTCCAACAACAGGGGGCCCTTTGGTGCTGGGGCCAACGTCCTGACTTTC.

This clone is a singleton in its sample. The rearrangement joins TRBV5-1 to TRBJ1-1; D unclear. V lost 5 bases to trimming and J lost 3 bases, with 14 bases between them. Germline V CDR1 and CDR2: SGHRS, YFSETQ. The CDR3 runs 14 residues. The CDR3 here is CASSGPASYTEAFF. The CDR3 bases are TGCGCCAGCAGTGGCCCAGCTAGTTACACTGAAGCTTTCTTT.

The rearrangement links TRBV18 to TRBJ1-4; D is possibly TRBD1 (5 bases). V lost 3 bases and J lost 5, with 10 bases in between. Germline CDR1 reads KGHSH; CDR2 reads LQKENI. This CDR3 has 14 residues. CDR3 sequence (DNA): TGTGCCAGCTCACCTTTGGGGCCGAATGAAAAACTGTTTTTT. Encoded protein: CASSPLGPNEKLFF.

This clone occurred once. At one of its ends the junction is not consistent with the germline gene, which may arise from a read error. CDR3 in amino acids: CASSSPGSPNYGYTF. In DNA, the CDR3 is TGTGCCAGCAGCTCGCCGGGAAGCCCTAATTATGGCTACACCTTC. The chain uses TRBV7-8 and TRBJ1-2; D unresolved. CDR1 is SGHVS, CDR2 FQNEAQ, per germline. The length of the CDR3 is 15 residues.

The chain has TRBV6-2 or TRBV6-3 and TRBJ1-1, with 7 bases fitting TRBD1. V was pared by 4 bases and J by 6 bases, with 5 bases of the junction left unmatched. This CDR3 has 13 amino acids. Germline assignment: CDR1 MNHEY and CDR2 SVGEGT. CDR3 in amino acids: CASSLQGFSEAFF. The CDR3 bases are TGTGCCAGCAGTTTACAGGGGTTTTCTGAAGCTTTCTTT.

The DNA for the CDR3 is TGCAGCGTACAAACAGGGGGCCGGGGCTACACCTTC. Translated, it gives CSVQTGGRGYTF. This chain connects TRBV29-1 to TRBJ1-2; 9 bases match TRBD1. V lost 6 bases and J lost 8; bases outside the gene matches: 7. This CDR3 contains 12 residues. CDR1 is SQVTM and CDR2 is ANQGSEA in the germline V gene.

The genes are TRBV5-1 and TRBJ2-7, with a possible D match to TRBD2 (5 bases). The CDR3 length is 13 residues. Per germline, CDR1 SGHRS and CDR2 YFSETQ. V lost 4 bases and J lost 3, with 11 bases in between. CDR3 protein: CASSLPGIYEQYV. For the CDR3, the DNA is TGCGCCAGCAGCCTCCCGGGGATCTACGAGCAGTACGTC.

The chain employs TRBV5-8 and TRBJ2-5; D gene uncertain. The germline CDR1 and CDR2 sequences are SGHTS and YDEGEE. The CDR3 length is 14 residues. Deletions cut 4 bases from V and 0 bases from J, with 10 bases between. The CDR3 here is CASSPTAYQETQYF. The CDR3 bases are TGTGCCAGCAGCCCTACTGCGTACCAAGAGACCCAGTACTTC.

V and J are TRBV20-1 and TRBJ2-1, with no clear D. Germline CDR1 DFQATT, CDR2 SNEGSKA (reference sequence). The CDR3 covers 11 residues. Trimming left V 6 bases short and J 10 bases short, with 13 bases between. CDR3: CSADSTGEQFF. CDR3 in DNA: TGCAGTGCGGATTCGACTGGGGAGCAGTTCTTC.